Given below is one T cell receptor beta chain in context. Antigen unknown. This sample is part of a study of T cell clones after liver transplantation. Overall study: At least one year of complete immunosuppression withdrawal without enzymes over twice normal defined tolerance. Study-wide results and limits: Conclusions were preliminary, with small, heterogeneous patient groups.

Using immunoSEQ multiplex PCR, the repertoire was profiled, and TCRdb retains in-frame clones only, with some absent. The data hold under 85,000 clones, with about four fifths observed a single time. This clonotype originated in a human patient who received a liver transplant. Some of these T cells may belong to the graft donor. This specimen consisted of CD4+ T cells from blood, obtained 12 months after liver transplant.

The CDR3 DNA reads as TGTGCCAGCTCCCCCCTTTCTAGCAATCAGCCCCAGCATTTT. Amino acids: CASSPLSSNQPQHF. V gene TRBV18 combines with J gene TRBJ1-5, with D uncertain. Trimming took 6 bases from V and 0 from J, leaving 9 bases between them. Germline loops: CDR1 KGHSH, CDR2 LQKENI. This CDR3 has 14 amino acids.